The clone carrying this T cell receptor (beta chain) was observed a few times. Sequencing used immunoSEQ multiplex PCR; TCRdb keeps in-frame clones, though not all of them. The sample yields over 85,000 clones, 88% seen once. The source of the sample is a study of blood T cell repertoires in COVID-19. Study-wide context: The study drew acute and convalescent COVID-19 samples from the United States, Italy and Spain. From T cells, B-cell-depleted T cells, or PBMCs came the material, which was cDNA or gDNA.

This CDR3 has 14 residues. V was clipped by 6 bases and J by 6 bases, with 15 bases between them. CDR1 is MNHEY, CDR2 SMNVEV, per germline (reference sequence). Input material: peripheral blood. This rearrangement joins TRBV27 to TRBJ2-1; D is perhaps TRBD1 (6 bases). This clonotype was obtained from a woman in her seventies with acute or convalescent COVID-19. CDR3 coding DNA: TGTGCCAGCAGAAATTTACAGGGTAGCAATGAGCAGTTCTTC. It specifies CASRNLQGSNEQFF.